The 25 T cell receptor beta chains below were found in one sample sequenced in a study of blood T cells in healthy people across ages. A second PCR of roughly 7 to 11 cycles used a sample-barcoded 5' primer and a J-beta primer mix. TCRdb reprocessed the 5' RACE reads with MiXCR, giving one entry per CDR3 protein. The sample contains hundreds of thousands of distinct CDR3 sequences, roughly 25% of which appear only once. These data are also associated with another study on T cells of mothers and their children.

Specimen: blood. These receptors were collected from a boy under 18 in good health.

The CDR3 DNA follows: TGCGCCAGCAGCTTGGTAGGGACAGGGCTCAACAATGAGCAGTTCTTC. The encoded protein is CASSLVGTGLNNEQFF. This chain uses TRBV5-1 with TRBJ2-1; 9 nucleotides agree with TRBD1. Unmatched junction bases numbered 6, after V lost 0 bases and J lost 5 bases. The CDR3 sequence is 16 residues long. The germline V gene has CDR1 SGHRS and CDR2 YFSETQ.

The count of this clonotype is one. The chain is built from TRBV7-2 and TRBJ2-7; D is ambiguous. Looked up from germline, CDR1 is SGHTA and CDR2 is FQGNSA. The V and J ends lost 1 base and 3 bases respectively, with 7 bases between them. The CDR3 spans 13 residues. The CDR3 protein is CASSLVPLYEQYF. In DNA, the CDR3 is TGTGCCAGCAGCTTAGTACCTCTCTACGAGCAGTACTTC.

This clonotype was recorded at least ten times. One end of the junction fails to match germline, which may point to a read error. J is TRBJ2-1 and V is TRBV5-1, with TRBD2 identical over 8 bases. Germline assignment: CDR1 SGHRS and CDR2 YFSETQ. There are 15 residues in the CDR3. DNA of the CDR3: TGTGCCAGCAGCTTAAGCGGGAGCTCCTACAATGAGCAGTTCTTC. Its protein product is CASSLSGSSYNEQFF.

The V gene is TRBV5-5, the J gene TRBJ2-2, with D tentatively TRBD2 (6 bases). The CDR3 runs to 15 residues. Germline V lookup: CDR1 SGHKS, CDR2 YYEKEE (reference sequence). Trimming removed 3 bases at V and 7 bases at J, with 16 bases between. The CDR3 bases are TGTGCCAGCAGCTGGTCTGGGGGGATGAACGGGGAGCTGTTTTTT. Translation: CASSWSGGMNGELFF.

The rearrangement links TRBV12-3 or TRBV12-4 to TRBJ2-3; D is undetermined. The V end was cut by 4 bases, the J end by 0 bases, with 5 bases between. The CDR3 is 13 amino acids. The CDR3 region has the DNA TGTGCCAGCAGTTCGTGGAGCACAGATACGCAGTATTTT. This translates into CASSSWSTDTQYF.

This clonotype was counted a few times. The genes are TRBV20-1 and TRBJ2-4; D is possibly TRBD2 (5 bases). V gave up 5 bases and J gave up 0 bases, with 11 bases separating them. Per the germline V gene, CDR1 is DFQATT and CDR2 is SNEGSKA (reference sequence). The CDR3 covers 14 residues. The CDR3 sequence is CSAPDYPAKNIQYF. The CDR3 DNA is TGCAGTGCTCCTGACTACCCAGCCAAAAACATTCAGTACTTC.

This clonotype has just a few counts. The rearrangement joins TRBV6-6 to TRBJ2-1; D is uncertain. The last part of the DNA fits TRBJ2-5 better; the J call may be wrong. CDR3 length: 13 residues. CDR1 is MNHNY and CDR2 is SVGAGI in the germline V gene (reference sequence). The CDR3 nucleotides read TGTGCCAGCAGTTACTACAGCCAAGAGACCCAGTACTTC. It specifies CASSYYSQETQYF.

This clonotype was counted ten times or more. The chain uses TRBV5-1 and TRBJ1-2; no definite D call. This CDR3 region has 13 residues. The germline gives CDR1 SGHRS, CDR2 YFSETQ. Trimming removed 0 bases from V and 5 bases from J, with 8 bases in between. This CDR3 is CASSLGTVYGYTF. CDR3 in DNA: TGCGCCAGCAGCTTGGGGACTGTATATGGCTACACCTTC. Full variable domain (missing parts from reference TRBV5-1 and TRBJ1-2): KAGVTQTPRYLIKTRGQQVTLSCSPISGHRSVSWYQQTPGQGLQFLFEYFSETQRNKGNFPGRFSGRQFSNSRSEMNVSTLELGDSALYLCASSLGTVYGYTFGSGTRLTVV.

This clonotype was detected a few times. J is TRBJ2-1 and V is TRBV4-1, with 7 bases aligning to TRBD2. CDR3 length equals 15 residues. Germline CDR1 is MGHRA and CDR2 is YSYEKL. Trimming cost V 1 base and J 6 bases; bases outside gene matches: 6. CDR3 sequence reads: CASSQVSSGLNEQFF. CDR3 coding DNA: TGCGCCAGCAGCCAAGTCTCTAGCGGTCTCAATGAGCAGTTCTTC.

This chain joins TRBV7-9 and TRBJ1-5; 8 bases line up with TRBD1. CDR1 SEHNR and CDR2 FQNEAQ come from the germline V gene (reference sequence). The CDR3 loop spans 15 amino acids. The trim removed 6 bases at V and 5 bases at J, leaving 9 bases unmatched. CDR3 DNA: TGTGCCAGCAGTTTTGGACAGGGCGAGTATCAGCCCCAGCATTTT. Translating it yields CASSFGQGEYQPQHF.

V and J are TRBV20-1 and TRBJ1-6, with a possible D match to TRBD1 (5 bases). This CDR3 has 16 residues. Trimming took 0 bases from V and 2 from J, leaving 11 bases between them. Germline CDR1 DFQATT, CDR2 SNEGSKA (reference sequence). CDR3 protein: CSAREGRVTYNSPLHF. CDR3 bases: TGCAGTGCTAGAGAGGGCAGGGTTACCTATAATTCACCCCTCCACTTT.

The genes are TRBV7-3 and TRBJ2-6; no reliable D call. The V end lost 0 bases, the J end lost 0 bases, and 6 bases lay between the germline ends. This CDR3 comprises 16 residues. Germline V lookup: CDR1 SGHTA, CDR2 FQGTGA. In DNA, the CDR3 is TGTGCCAGCAGCTTAACGGCGCTCTCTGGGGCCAACGTCCTGACTTTC. Amino acid sequence: CASSLTALSGANVLTF.

This clonotype has just a few counts. V usage is TRBV6-1 and J usage is TRBJ2-5; D unresolved. This CDR3 has 13 amino acids. Trimming took 2 bases from V and 5 from J, leaving 9 bases between them. Germline CDR1 is MNHNS and CDR2 is SASEGT. The chain's CDR3 is CASSEISPETQYF. The CDR3 bases are TGTGCCAGCAGTGAAATCTCTCCGGAGACCCAGTACTTC.

This clonotype was seen a few times. CDR3 residues: CATSDPTGNQPQHF. For the CDR3, the DNA is TGTGCCACCAGTGACCCGACAGGGAATCAGCCCCAGCATTTT. The chain links TRBV24-1 to TRBJ1-5; 7 bases map to TRBD1. The CDR3 length is 14 residues. Germline CDR1 KGHDR, CDR2 SFDVKD. Germline trimming cut 4 bases from V and 4 bases from J; bases unmatched to any gene: 3.

V is TRBV7-9 and J is TRBJ2-2, with unresolved D. The V gene's germline CDR1 is SEHNR and CDR2 FQNEAQ (reference sequence). The CDR3 is 13 residues long. Trimming took off 7 bases at V and 2 bases at J, with 8 bases between the two ends. In DNA form, the CDR3 reads TGTGCCAGCAACCCCCTAAACACCGGGGAGCTGTTTTTT. Amino acids: CASNPLNTGELFF.

The rearrangement joins TRBV7-2 to TRBJ2-5; D not resolved. This CDR3 has 14 amino acids. Deletions cut 5 bases from V and 5 bases from J, with 15 bases between. Per germline, CDR1 SGHTA and CDR2 FQGNSA. The CDR3 DNA reads as TGTGCCAGCAGCCCCCCGGCACCTCGCGAGACCCAGTACTTC. Protein: CASSPPAPRETQYF.

V usage is TRBV28 and J usage is TRBJ1-4; 7 nucleotides agree with TRBD1. Germline loops: CDR1 MDHEN, CDR2 SYDVKM. J was trimmed by 10 bases and V by 7 bases; bases with no gene match: 12. The CDR3 sequence is 14 residues long. Here the CDR3 DNA reads TGTGCCAGCAACGACAGGGAGGGCAACGCAAAACTGTTTTTT. It yields the protein CASNDREGNAKLFF.

The rearrangement joins TRBV28 to TRBJ1-4; 8 bases map to TRBD1. The germline V gene encodes CDR1 MDHEN and CDR2 SYDVKM. The CDR3 spans 13 residues. The trim removed 10 bases at V and 8 bases at J, leaving 9 bases unmatched. CDR3 bases: TGTGCCAAACCGGACAGGGTGGGAGAAAAACTGTTTTTT. It is translated as CAKPDRVGEKLFF.

This clonotype was seen ten or more times. Here the CDR3 DNA reads TGCAGCGTTGAAGACGCGGGCGGGGCTTGGAAAGAGACCCAGTACTTC. Translation: CSVEDAGGAWKETQYF. J is TRBJ2-5 and V is TRBV29-1, with D maybe TRBD2 (6 bases). The V gene's germline CDR1 is SQVTM and CDR2 ANQGSEA. The CDR3 runs 16 residues. Trimming took off 0 bases at V and 3 bases at J, with 17 bases between the two ends.

The V call is TRBV7-6, the J call TRBJ2-3, with D perhaps given as TRBD1 or TRBD2 (6 bases each). This CDR3 spans 17 amino acids. The V gene lost 5 bases and the J gene lost 0 bases, with 18 bases spanning the gap. Germline V gives CDR1 SGHVS, CDR2 FNYEAQ. The CDR3 DNA follows: TGTGCCAGCAGCCCAGGGGTTGGACGGGGGAGCACAGATACGCAGTATTTT. Translated: CASSPGVGRGSTDTQYF.

This clonotype was seen only a few times. The chain joins TRBV6-2 or TRBV6-3 to TRBJ2-5; D may be TRBD2 (7 bases). The CDR3 totals 14 residues. In germline, CDR1 is MNHEY, CDR2 SVGEGT. V lost 6 bases and J 2 bases, leaving 13 bases between the germline ends. Here the CDR3 DNA reads TGTGCCAGCAGAGACGGGGGGCTTCAAGAGACCCAGTACTTC. It codes for CASRDGGLQETQYF.

In its sample, this clonotype was seen a few times. The V and J genes are TRBV4-2 and TRBJ2-1, with a tentative D call TRBD2 (6 bases). Germline V gene data show CDR1 as LGHNA and CDR2 as YNFKEQ. V was cut by 0 bases and J by 9 bases, with 18 bases left in between. The CDR3 runs 16 residues. The CDR3 coding sequence is TGTGCCAGCAGCCAAGAACAGGAGGGCGGCTTGGGTGAGCAGTTCTTC. This encodes CASSQEQEGGLGEQFF.

This clonotype was observed a handful of times. The rearrangement uses TRBV20-1 and TRBJ1-1; D gene uncertain. The germline gives CDR1 DFQATT, CDR2 SNEGSKA (reference sequence). The CDR3 extends over 14 amino acids. Trimming pared 3 bases from V and 0 bases from J, leaving 11 bases between. CDR3 sequence (DNA): TGCAGTGCTAGGGATTTGGATCTGAACACTGAAGCTTTCTTT. Translating it yields CSARDLDLNTEAFF.

This rearrangement joins TRBV20-1 to TRBJ2-7, with 11 positions matching TRBD2. The CDR3 is made up of 15 amino acids. The germline V gene encodes CDR1 DFQATT and CDR2 SNEGSKA (reference sequence). The chain's CDR3 is CSARSGRAQVYEQYF. The CDR3, as DNA: TGCAGCGCACGTAGCGGGAGGGCGCAAGTCTACGAGCAGTACTTC.

The table lists this clonotype with a few counts. This chain joins TRBV24-1 and TRBJ2-1; TRBD2 is a possible D gene (6 bases). Deletions cut 4 bases from V and 8 bases from J, with 17 bases between. The CDR3 totals 15 residues. Germline assignment: CDR1 KGHDR and CDR2 SFDVKD. CDR3 region: CATSDVTGAGYEQFF. CDR3 coding DNA: TGTGCCACCAGTGACGTAACGGGAGCAGGGTATGAGCAGTTCTTC.